The 13 T cell receptor beta chains in this list originate from one sample, sequenced in a study of cytomegalovirus exposure and HLA in healthy donors. 60 Vbeta and 13 Jbeta primers were used in PCR. Using immunoSEQ multiplex PCR, the repertoire was profiled, and TCRdb retains in-frame clones only, with some absent. In the table there are 100,000 or so clones, about 83% of which are singletons. Material for sequencing was PBMCs. The source is a man between 18 and 35 years old in good health and CMV-seronegative.

This clone was recorded at least ten times. The chain recombines TRBV15 with TRBJ2-6, with 7 bases fitting TRBD1. Germline CDR1 is LNHNV and CDR2 is YYDKDF (reference sequence). CDR3 length: 17 amino acids. V shed 2 bases, J shed 7 bases, and the junction held 11 bases outside the gene matches. This chain's CDR3 is CATSRLPGQRRANVLTF. The CDR3 bases are TGTGCCACCAGCAGATTACCGGGACAGCGGAGAGCCAACGTCCTGACTTTC.

This rearrangement joins TRBV7-6 to TRBJ2-7, with 9 positions matching TRBD1. V was clipped by 5 bases and J by 6 bases; unmatched bases: 5. This CDR3 contains 13 residues. Germline CDR1 reads SGHVS; CDR2 reads FNYEAQ. The CDR3 DNA is TGTGCCAGCAGCGGGACAGGGTTGAGCGAGCAGTACTTC. Translating it yields CASSGTGLSEQYF. The full variable domain, in which reference TRBV7-6 and TRBJ2-7 provide the parts outside the CDR3, is GAGVSQSPRYKVTKRGQDVALRCDPISGHVSLYWYRQALGQGPEFLTYFNYEAQQDKSGLPNDRFSAERPEGSISTLTIQRTEQRDSAMYRCASSGTGLSEQYFGPGTRLTVT.

This rearrangement joins TRBV7-2 to TRBJ1-4; D gene ambiguous. CDR3 length: 13 amino acids. Trimming cost V 0 bases and J 7 bases, with 6 bases left between them. Germline CDR1 SGHTA, CDR2 FQGNSA. The CDR3 protein is CASSLARGEKLFF. Here the CDR3 DNA reads TGTGCCAGCAGCTTAGCACGGGGTGAAAAACTGTTTTTT.

This sequence joins TRBV6-1 and TRBJ2-5; TRBD1 is a possible D gene (5 bases). V shed 4 bases and J shed 0 bases, with 24 bases lying between them. The length of the CDR3 is 19 residues. Germline CDR1 reads MNHNS; CDR2 reads SASEGT. CDR3 residues: CASSVLPSGGRQYQETQYF. In nucleotides, the CDR3 is TGTGCCAGCAGTGTCCTGCCGTCAGGCGGCCGACAGTACCAAGAGACCCAGTACTTC.

The J gene is TRBJ1-3, the V gene TRBV18, with TRBD1 matching 10 bases. This CDR3 has 15 residues. Germline V gives CDR1 KGHSH, CDR2 LQKENI. V was clipped by 2 bases and J by 2 bases; unmatched bases: 0. The CDR3 nucleotides are TGTGCCAGCTCACCAGGACAGGGGGCTGGAAACACCATATATTTT. It specifies CASSPGQGAGNTIYF.

The chain uses TRBV6-6 and TRBJ1-1; D remains ambiguous. Germline values: CDR1 MNHNY, CDR2 SVGAGI (reference sequence). The CDR3 is made up of 13 amino acids. V lost 6 bases and J 7 bases, leaving 15 bases between the germline ends. CDR3 nucleotide sequence: TGTGCCAGCAGCGTAATGAGTGTTGGTGAAGCTTTCTTT. This codes for CASSVMSVGEAFF.

The chain uses TRBV19 and TRBJ1-1; D is possibly TRBD1 (6 bases). With 3 bases removed from V and 3 bases from J, the gap between germline ends came to 14 bases. The CDR3 sequence is 15 residues long. The germline V gene has CDR1 LNHDA and CDR2 SQIVND (reference sequence). Here the CDR3 reads CASSMVEGGYTEAFF. The CDR3 DNA reads as TGTGCCAGTAGTATGGTTGAAGGGGGATACACTGAAGCTTTCTTT. The whole variable domain, filled in from reference TRBV19 and TRBJ1-1, reads DGGITQSPKYLFRKEGQNVTLSCEQNLNHDAMYWYRQDPGQGLRLIYYSQIVNDFQKGDIAEGYSVSREKKESFPLTVTSAQKNPTAFYLCASSMVEGGYTEAFFGQGTRLTVV.

J is TRBJ1-2 and V is TRBV4-2; D is possibly TRBD1 (6 bases). This CDR3 has 13 residues. In germline, CDR1 is LGHNA, CDR2 YNFKEQ. Trimming cost V 1 base and J 6 bases, with 9 bases left between them. Written as DNA, the CDR3 is TGTGCCAGCAGCCAAGGGAGACAGGATGGCTACACCTTC. This codes for CASSQGRQDGYTF.

CDR3 amino acids: CASSYNRQGNTEAFF. The CDR3, as DNA: TGTGCCAGCAGTTACAACCGACAGGGGAACACTGAAGCTTTCTTT. The V and J genes are TRBV6-5 and TRBJ1-1; 7 bases line up with TRBD1. The germline gives CDR1 MNHEY, CDR2 SVGAGI. This CDR3 contains 15 residues. J was trimmed by 1 base and V by 2 bases; bases with no gene match: 4.

This chain uses TRBV7-2 with TRBJ1-2, with 8 nucleotides matching TRBD1. CDR3 length: 12 residues. Germline-derived CDR1 and CDR2 are SGHTA and FQGNSA. The CDR3 spells CASSGTGLSYTF. The CDR3 bases are TGTGCTTCCAGCGGGACAGGTCTGAGCTACACCTTC.

V usage is TRBV5-4 and J usage is TRBJ2-2; 8 bases align to TRBD2. The V segment lost 5 bases and the J segment 7 bases; nucleotides outside the gene matches: 10. Germline-derived CDR1 and CDR2 are SGHNT and YYREEE (reference sequence). The CDR3 spans 15 residues. The CDR3 coding sequence is TGTGCCAGCAGACTCCGGGGGGGATGGGGCGGGGAGCTGTTTTTT. Protein product: CASRLRGGWGGELFF.

The chain carries TRBV5-1 and TRBJ1-1; 10 bases fit TRBD1. This CDR3 comprises 15 residues. Germline lookup yields CDR1 SGHRS and CDR2 YFSETQ. V lost 6 bases, J lost 8 bases, and 13 bases stayed unmatched. The CDR3, as DNA: TGCGCCAGCAACAAAGACAGGGGACAGGGGAGGGAAGCTTTCTTT. Amino acids: CASNKDRGQGREAFF.

This chain joins TRBV7-2 and TRBJ2-7, with 10 bases that match TRBD1. This CDR3 has 16 residues. The germline gives CDR1 SGHTA, CDR2 FQGNSA. Trimming removed 1 base from V and 1 base from J; junction bases left unmatched: 4. The CDR3 loop reads CASSLVGQGVSYEQYF. The CDR3 DNA is TGTGCCAGCAGCTTAGTTGGACAGGGGGTATCCTACGAGCAGTACTTC.